This record covers a single TCR beta chain. Its antigen is currently unknown. This CDR3 has 17 residues. Germline assignment: CDR1 MDHEN and CDR2 SYDVKM. The ends were cut back, 6 bases at V and 6 bases at J, with 23 bases in the middle. PCR amplification relied on 60 Vbeta primers (plus 13 Jbeta primers). Assay: immunoSEQ multiplex PCR; the TCRdb copy retains only in-frame clones and omits some. The sample includes tens of thousands of clones, 60% to 80% of them seen just once. These data belong to a study of cytomegalovirus exposure and HLA in healthy donors. Study background: Out of roughly 200 million T cells, an earlier analysis found over 100 million unique TCR beta sequences in total. The Caucasian-associated ancestry cluster held about 80% of more than 350 genotyped donors. Study-level results: Some highly shared sequence variants likely arose as a pipeline artifact.

The sample was PBMCs. The V and J genes are TRBV28 and TRBJ2-2; TRBD2 is a possible D gene (7 bases). The clonotype comes from a woman in her twenties or thirties in good health and CMV-seronegative. The CDR3 DNA is TGTGCCAGCAGCGGCGTGGGGGCGGGAGAAAAGGCCGGGGAGCTGTTTTTT. Translated: CASSGVGAGEKAGELFF.